This is a list of T cell receptor beta chains from one sample in a study of T cell clones after liver transplantation. The protocol was immunoSEQ multiplex PCR, while the TCRdb copy is restricted to in-frame clones and leaves out a portion. The table has fewer than 70,000 clones, 71% seen once. This material consisted of CD4+ T cells from blood, taken before liver transplant. Every receptor here comes from a human donor who received a liver transplant. Both conserved end residues are part of each CDR3. D genes are given only for firm matches. The size field is filled for only some rows; it gives once, few, many or a size class.

>NA|TRBJ2-2|TRBV29-1|NA
TGCAGCGTTGCGGAGCTAGATGGCACCGGGGAGCTGTTTTTT
CSVAELDGTGELFF
>NA|TRBJ1-4|TRBV18|NA
TGTGCCAGCTCAGGAGGGCTGGATGAAAAACTGTTTTTT
CASSGGLDEKLFF
>NA|TRBJ1-1|TRBV27|NA
TGTGCCAGCAGTCCTAACAGGGATAACACTGAAGCTTTCTTT
CASSPNRDNTEAFF
>NA|TRBJ2-1|TRBV6-5|TRBD1
TGTGCCAGCAGGAAGGGGGCGATGGGGTACAATGAGCAGTTCTTC
CASRKGAMGYNEQFF
>NA|TRBJ1-6|TRBV16|TRBD1
TGTGCCAGCAGAGGGGACAGGGGATACAATTCACCCCTCCACTTT
CASRGDRGYNSPLHF
>NA|TRBJ2-1|TRBV6-5|NA
TGTGCCAGCAGACAAGGACAGTACAATGAGCAGTTCTTC
CASRQGQYNEQFF
>NA|TRBJ1-1|TRBV7-2|TRBD1
TGTGCCAGCACCAGGGGGGCCATGAACACTGAAGCTTTCTTT
CASTRGAMNTEAFF
>NA|TRBJ1-5|TRBV19|TRBD1
TGTGCCAGTAGACCGGGACAGGGGGTTTTCAATCAGCCCCAGCATTTT
CASRPGQGVFNQPQHF
>NA|TRBJ2-2|TRBV7-9|NA
TGTGCCAGCAGCTTATTAGGGGGCACCGGGGAGCTGTTTTTT
CASSLLGGTGELFF
>NA|TRBJ1-3|TRBV14|NA
TGTGCCAGCAGCCCTCGGTTGGGAAACACCATATATTTT
CASSPRLGNTIYF
>NA|TRBJ1-1|TRBV7-8|TRBD1
TGTGCCAGCACCGCAACCGGGACAGGGTCTGAAGCTTTCTTT
CASTATGTGSEAFF
>NA|TRBJ2-6|TRBV5-6|TRBD1
TGTGCCAGCAGCTCATCCGGGACAGGGACTGGGGCCAACGTCCTGACTTTC
CASSSSGTGTGANVLTF
>NA|TRBJ2-3|TRBV4-1|TRBD1
TGCGCCAGCAGCCAACGACAGGGGGGGTTAACAGATACGCAGTATTTT
CASSQRQGGLTDTQYF
>many|TRBJ1-5|TRBV19|NA
TGTGCCAGTTTAGACAGAAATAGCAATCAGCCCCAGCATTTT
CASLDRNSNQPQHF
>few|TRBJ1-1|TRBV28|TRBD1
TGTGCCAGCAGTGCGGACAGGGAGGAAAACACTGAAGCTTTCTTT
CASSADREENTEAFF
>NA|TRBJ1-6|TRBV6-5|TRBD1
TGTGCCAGCAGTCACGACAGGGGGAAGGTTTCACCCCTCCACTTT
CASSHDRGKVSPLHF
>NA|TRBJ1-5|TRBV18|NA
TGTGCCAGCCGGGGGAACAGTAATCAGCCCCAGCATTTT
CASRGNSNQPQHF
>NA|TRBJ2-5|TRBV7-3|TRBD2
TGTGCCAGCAGCTTGACTAGCGGGGGGTTGGAGACCCAGTACTTC
CASSLTSGGLETQYF
>once|TRBJ2-5|TRBV6-1|NA
TGTGCCAGCAGCGTACAGCACGGATACCAAGAGACCCAGTACTTC
CASSVQHGYQETQYF
>NA|TRBJ2-7|TRBV2|TRBD1
TGTGCCAGCAGTGGAGGGACAGGGGGTCTGTACGAGCAGTACTTC
CASSGGTGGLYEQYF
>NA|TRBJ1-4|TRBV28|NA
TGTGCCAGCAGTTTAGATTGGGAGGCTAATGAAAAACTGTTTTTT
CASSLDWEANEKLFF
>NA|TRBJ1-5|TRBV6-1|TRBD1
TGTGCCAGCAACTTACCGGGACAGGGGGCTCAGCCCCAGCATTTT
CASNLPGQGAQPQHF
>NA|TRBJ1-2|TRBV28|TRBD1
TGTGCCAGCAGTCTTCAGGGGGCGCAGGGCTACACCTTC
CASSLQGAQGYTF
>medium-sized|TRBJ2-7|TRBV7-9|NA
TGTGCCAGCAGCCCATCAGGGGTTGGACTGTACTTC
CASSPSGVGLYF
>once|TRBJ1-5|TRBV11-3|TRBD1
TGTGCCAGCAGCTGGACCGGGACAGGGTCAAAGCCCCAGCATTTT
CASSWTGTGSKPQHF
>few|TRBJ2-5|TRBV4-1|TRBD1
TGCGCCAGCAGCCCTGGGACAGGGGCCGGGCCTCTTCAAGAGACCCAGTACTTC
CASSPGTGAGPLQETQYF
>NA|TRBJ1-2|TRBV6-5|NA
TGTGCCAGCAGTTACGTCGCTCAGGCAGGGATCCATGGCTACACCTTC
CASSYVAQAGIHGYTF
>NA|TRBJ2-1|TRBV5-6|TRBD2
TGTGCCAGCAGCACAGCGGGACGGCTCGCTAACAATGAGCAGTTCTTC
CASSTAGRLANNEQFF
>NA|TRBJ1-6|TRBV28|TRBD1
TGTGCCAGCAGTCCGTCGCAGGGGGCTGCGGATTCACCCCTCCACTTT
CASSPSQGAADSPLHF
>NA|TRBJ2-5|TRBV21-1|NA
TGTGCCAGCTTCGGGACAGGGGGCCAAGAGACCCAGTACTTC
CASFGTGGQETQYF
>NA|TRBJ1-5|TRBV2|TRBD1
TGTGCCAGCAGTGCCGGGACAGGGTTCCAGCCCCAGCATTTT
CASSAGTGFQPQHF
>NA|TRBJ2-3|TRBV30|NA
TGTGCCTGGACCCCAGGCACAGATACGCAGTATTTT
CAWTPGTDTQYF
>few|TRBJ1-2|TRBV13|NA
TGTGCCAGCAGCTTACAGGGTCGCGGTGGCTACACCTTC
CASSLQGRGGYTF
>NA|TRBJ1-2|TRBV7-8|TRBD1
TGTGCCAGCAGCCTAGGACAGGGCAGGAGCTATGGCTACACCTTC
CASSLGQGRSYGYTF
>NA|TRBJ1-5|TRBV2|TRBD1
TGTGCCAGCAGAGAGGGGACAGGACGCAATCAGCCCCAGCATTTT
CASREGTGRNQPQHF